The T cell receptor beta chain described here comes from a study of blood T cell repertoires in COVID-19. Whole-study context: The United States, Italy and Spain supplied acute and convalescent COVID-19 samples.

Some clones are missing from TCRdb's copy, which holds only in-frame ones; the method was immunoSEQ multiplex PCR. The profile shows fewer than 200,000 clones, approximately 86% of them singletons. The CDR3 is made up of 13 amino acids. This clone was counted at least ten times. A read error may produce the germline difference seen at one junction end. The chain links TRBV12-3 or TRBV12-4 to TRBJ2-7, with 8 positions matching TRBD1. The TCR was taken from a man in his fifties or sixties who had recovered from COVID-19. Material for sequencing was peripheral blood. CDR3 sequence (DNA): TGTGCCAGCAGATTAGGACAGGGTAACGAGCAGTACTTC. This encodes CASRLGQGNEQYF.